This TCR beta chain was documented in a study of beta chain features in type 1 diabetes. The wider study: The study examined about 100 million sorted cells across all samples.

This clone was detected a few times. Sequenced material consisted of expressed TCRB transcripts (all of the isolated RNA was reverse transcribed). Repertoires were generated with immunoSEQ multiplex PCR, while TCRdb's copy carries only in-frame clones and drops some. Of over 500,000 clones in the sample, roughly 15% are singletons; the top ten hold about 0.086%. Deletions cut 3 bases from V and 6 bases from J, with 14 bases between. The length of the CDR3 is 14 residues. Germline CDR1 reads MGHDK; CDR2 reads SYGVNS. The sample consisted of naive CD4+ T cells from blood. The chain carries TRBV25-1 and TRBJ1-1, with D perhaps matching TRBD1 (5 bases). The sequence derives from a man between 18 and 35 years old in good health. The CDR3 spells CASSEPGNVAEAFF. CDR3 DNA: TGTGCCAGCAGTGAGCCAGGGAATGTCGCTGAAGCTTTCTTT.